Below, one T cell receptor (beta chain) is given with its context. Its antigen is currently unknown. The entry originates in a study of T-cell memory formation after mild COVID-19. Findings and limits, study-wide: The second-wave clones peaking on day 37 were not confirmed as SARS-CoV-2-specific. Pre-infection memory showed some responding clones, and this suggested that cross-reactive memory joined.

Constant-segment-primed 5'RACE gave TCR alpha and TCR beta cDNA libraries with sample barcodes and UMIs. TCRdb passed the 5' RACE reads through MiXCR, listing each CDR3 protein once. The sample lists hundreds of thousands of distinct CDR3 sequences, 15% to 20% occurring once. This CDR3 contains 17 residues. J gave up 9 bases and V 6 bases, and 16 bases lay outside the gene matches. The germline V gene has CDR1 MNHEY and CDR2 SMNVEV (reference sequence). The rearrangement uses TRBV27 and TRBJ2-1; 11 bases are a match to TRBD2. The sequenced material came from PBMCs or a T cell subset sorted from them (not recorded which). This receptor was identified in an adult woman who had mild COVID-19 (a few samples of this study predate the infection). Cell type and time point are not known. The CDR3 is CASSHALNSGGAAEQFF. The CDR3 DNA is TGTGCCAGCAGCCACGCCCTGAATAGCGGGGGGGCGGCTGAGCAGTTCTTC.